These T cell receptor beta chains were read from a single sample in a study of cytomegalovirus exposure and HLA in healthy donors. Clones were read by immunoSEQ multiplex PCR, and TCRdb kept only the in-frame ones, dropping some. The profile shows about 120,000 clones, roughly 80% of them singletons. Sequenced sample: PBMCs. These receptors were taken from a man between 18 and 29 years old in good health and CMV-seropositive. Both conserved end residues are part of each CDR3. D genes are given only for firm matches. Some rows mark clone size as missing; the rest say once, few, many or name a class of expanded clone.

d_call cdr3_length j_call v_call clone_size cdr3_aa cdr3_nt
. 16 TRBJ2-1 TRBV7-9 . CASRPQTRNSYNEQFF TGTGCCAGCAGGCCTCAGACTCGGAACTCCTACAATGAGCAGTTCTTC
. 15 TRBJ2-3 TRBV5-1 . CASSLVEVSTDTQYF TGCGCCAGCAGCTTGGTCGAGGTGAGCACAGATACGCAGTATTTT
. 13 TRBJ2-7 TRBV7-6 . CASSLARSYEQYF TGTGCCAGCAGCTTAGCCCGTTCCTACGAGCAGTACTTC
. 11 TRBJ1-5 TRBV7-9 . CASSQGLTQHF TGTGCCAGCAGCCAGGGTCTGACCCAGCATTTT
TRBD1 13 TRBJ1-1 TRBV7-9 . CASTGQVNTEAFF TGTGCCAGCACCGGACAGGTGAACACTGAAGCTTTCTTT
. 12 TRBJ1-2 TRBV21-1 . CASSFGHYGYTF TGTGCCAGCAGCTTCGGTCACTATGGCTACACCTTC
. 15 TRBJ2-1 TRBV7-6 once CASSLGGGNYNEQFF TGTGCCAGCAGCCTTGGGGGGGGCAACTACAATGAGCAGTTCTTC
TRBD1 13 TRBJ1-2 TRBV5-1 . CASSLDRGHGYTF TGCGCCAGCAGCCTGGACAGGGGCCATGGCTACACCTTC
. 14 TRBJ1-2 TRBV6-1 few CASSEAAGAYGYTF TGTGCCAGCAGTGAAGCTGCAGGGGCCTATGGCTACACCTTC
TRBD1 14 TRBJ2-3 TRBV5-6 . CASSYGQGTDTQYF TGTGCCAGCAGCTACGGACAGGGGACAGATACGCAGTATTTT
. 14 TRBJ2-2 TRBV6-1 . CASSEVRRTGELFF TGTGCCAGCAGTGAAGTTAGGAGGACCGGGGAGCTGTTTTTT
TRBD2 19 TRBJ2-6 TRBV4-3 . CASSHQLLAGGSGANVLTF TGCGCCAGCAGCCATCAACTCCTCGCGGGAGGGTCTGGGGCCAACGTCCTGACTTTC
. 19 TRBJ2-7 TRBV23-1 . CASTDHPRVQDFPACEQYF TGCGCCAGCACCGATCATCCTCGGGTTCAGGACTTCCCGGCGTGCGAGCAGTACTTC
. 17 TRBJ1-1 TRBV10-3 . CAIRAGTPTPLNTEAFF TGTGCCATCAGGGCCGGGACACCAACCCCCTTGAACACTGAAGCTTTCTTT
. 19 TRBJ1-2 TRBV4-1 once CASSQDLGSTDNYNYGYTF TGCGCCAGCAGCCAAGATCTGGGTTCGACAGACAATTATAACTATGGCTACACCTTC
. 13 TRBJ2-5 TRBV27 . CASSLGPQETQYF TGTGCCAGCAGTTTGGGCCCACAAGAGACCCAGTACTTC
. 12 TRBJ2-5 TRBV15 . CATSRYQETQYF TGTGCCACCAGCCGGTACCAAGAGACCCAGTACTTC
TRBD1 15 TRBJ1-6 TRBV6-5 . CASRGQGGRNSPLHF TGTGCCAGCAGGGGACAGGGTGGCCGTAATTCACCCCTCCACTTT
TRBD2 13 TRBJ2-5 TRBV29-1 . CSVMSSGQETQYF TGCAGCGTTATGTCTAGCGGGCAAGAGACCCAGTACTTC
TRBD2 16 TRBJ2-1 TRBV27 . CASSLWGGSSYNEQFF TGTGCCAGCAGTTTATGGGGGGGAAGCTCCTACAATGAGCAGTTCTTC
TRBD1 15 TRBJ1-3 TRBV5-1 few CASSPGTGSGNTIYF TGCGCCAGCAGCCCAGGGACAGGATCTGGAAACACCATATATTTT
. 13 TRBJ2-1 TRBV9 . CASSVGPYNEQFF TGTGCCAGCAGCGTAGGGCCCTACAATGAGCAGTTCTTC
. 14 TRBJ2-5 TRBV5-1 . CASSITGLQETQYF TGCGCCAGCAGCATTACAGGGCTTCAAGAGACCCAGTACTTC
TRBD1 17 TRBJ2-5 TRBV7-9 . CASSLVTGTADQETQYF TGTGCCAGCAGCTTAGTGACAGGGACGGCGGACCAAGAGACCCAGTACTTC
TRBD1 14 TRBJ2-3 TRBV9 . CASSVDRGPDTQYF TGTGCCAGCAGCGTAGACAGGGGGCCAGATACGCAGTATTTT
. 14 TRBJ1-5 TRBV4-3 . CASSFDRFNQPQHF TGCGCCAGCAGCTTCGACAGGTTCAATCAGCCCCAGCATTTT
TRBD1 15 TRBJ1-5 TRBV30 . CAWSDRGGSNQPQHF TGTGCCTGGAGTGACAGGGGAGGAAGCAATCAGCCCCAGCATTTT
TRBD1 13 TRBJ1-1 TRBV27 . CASSSTGGGRAFF TGTGCCAGCAGTTCCACAGGGGGCGGTAGAGCTTTCTTT
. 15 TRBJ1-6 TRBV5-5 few CASSLWAGENSPLHF TGTGCCAGCAGCCTTTGGGCAGGGGAGAATTCACCCCTCCACTTT
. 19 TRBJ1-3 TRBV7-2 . CASSPEADFWGASGNTIYF TGTGCCAGCAGCCCCGAGGCGGATTTCTGGGGAGCCTCTGGAAACACCATATATTTT
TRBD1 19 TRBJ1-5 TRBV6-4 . CASRYGTGDDTYSNQPQHF TGTGCCAGCAGATACGGGACAGGGGACGACACTTATAGCAATCAGCCCCAGCATTTT
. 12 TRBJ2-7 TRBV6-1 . CASSEVVREQYF TGTGCCAGCAGTGAAGTTGTCAGGGAGCAGTACTTC